Sequencing of this T cell receptor (beta chain) was carried out in a study of blood T cell repertoires in COVID-19. Method: immunoSEQ multiplex PCR; TCRdb's copy keeps in-frame clones and lacks some. The data hold under 200,000 clones, with approximately 80% observed a single time. In germline, CDR1 is SGHRS, CDR2 YFSETQ. CDR3 length equals 14 residues. Trimming pared 2 bases from V and 2 bases from J, leaving 10 bases between. The specimen was peripheral blood. V gene TRBV5-1 combines with J gene TRBJ2-5, with D possibly TRBD2 on 7 matching bases. The TCR comes from a man aged 55 to 70 with acute or convalescent COVID-19. The CDR3 region is CASSLGGVQETQYF. For the CDR3, the DNA is TGCGCCAGCAGCTTAGGGGGGGTACAAGAGACCCAGTACTTC. Together with reference TRBV5-1 and TRBJ2-5, the CDR3 gives the full variable domain: KAGVTQTPRYLIKTRGQQVTLSCSPISGHRSVSWYQQTPGQGLQFLFEYFSETQRNKGNFPGRFSGRQFSNSRSEMNVSTLELGDSALYLCASSLGGVQETQYFGPGTRLLVL.